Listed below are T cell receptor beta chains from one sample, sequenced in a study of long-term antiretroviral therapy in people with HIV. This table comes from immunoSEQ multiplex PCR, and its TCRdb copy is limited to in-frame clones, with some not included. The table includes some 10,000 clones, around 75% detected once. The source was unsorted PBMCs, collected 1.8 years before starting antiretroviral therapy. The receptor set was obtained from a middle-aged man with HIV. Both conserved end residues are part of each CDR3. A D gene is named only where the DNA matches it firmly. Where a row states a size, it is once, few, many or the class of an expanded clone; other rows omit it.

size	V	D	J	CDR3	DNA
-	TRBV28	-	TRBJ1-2	CASSPPQGIYGYTF	TGTGCCAGCAGTCCGCCGCAGGGGATCTATGGCTACACCTTC
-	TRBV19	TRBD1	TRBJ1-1	CASSNLQGQTEAFF	TGTGCCAGTAGCAACTTACAGGGGCAGACTGAAGCTTTCTTT
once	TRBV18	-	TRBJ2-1	CASSPQDQGLFF	TGTGCCAGCTCACCACAGGACCAGGGGCTGTTCTTC
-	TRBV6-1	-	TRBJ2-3	CASSSWDTQYF	TGTGCCAGCAGTTCGTGGGATACGCAGTATTTT
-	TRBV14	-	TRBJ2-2	CASSQAGMGGELFF	TGTGCCAGCAGCCAAGCAGGGATGGGCGGGGAGCTGTTTTTT
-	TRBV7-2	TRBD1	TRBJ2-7	CASSLERQGYEQYF	TGTGCCAGCAGCTTAGAAAGACAGGGCTACGAGCAGTACTTC
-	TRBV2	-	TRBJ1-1	CASSDLRTEAFF	TGTGCCAGCAGTGACTTGAGGACTGAAGCTTTCTTT
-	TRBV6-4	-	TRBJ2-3	CASSDSIGDTQYF	TGTGCCAGCAGTGACTCGATTGGAGATACGCAGTATTTT
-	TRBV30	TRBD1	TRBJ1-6	CAWSSGTGISPLHF	TGTGCCTGGAGTTCCGGGACAGGGATTTCACCCCTCCACTTT
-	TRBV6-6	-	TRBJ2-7	CASSSVRDGSYEQYF	TGTGCCAGCAGTTCCGTCCGGGACGGATCCTACGAGCAGTACTTC
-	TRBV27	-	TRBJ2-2	CASRRAVTGELFF	TGTGCCAGCAGGCGGGCGGTCACCGGGGAGCTGTTTTTT